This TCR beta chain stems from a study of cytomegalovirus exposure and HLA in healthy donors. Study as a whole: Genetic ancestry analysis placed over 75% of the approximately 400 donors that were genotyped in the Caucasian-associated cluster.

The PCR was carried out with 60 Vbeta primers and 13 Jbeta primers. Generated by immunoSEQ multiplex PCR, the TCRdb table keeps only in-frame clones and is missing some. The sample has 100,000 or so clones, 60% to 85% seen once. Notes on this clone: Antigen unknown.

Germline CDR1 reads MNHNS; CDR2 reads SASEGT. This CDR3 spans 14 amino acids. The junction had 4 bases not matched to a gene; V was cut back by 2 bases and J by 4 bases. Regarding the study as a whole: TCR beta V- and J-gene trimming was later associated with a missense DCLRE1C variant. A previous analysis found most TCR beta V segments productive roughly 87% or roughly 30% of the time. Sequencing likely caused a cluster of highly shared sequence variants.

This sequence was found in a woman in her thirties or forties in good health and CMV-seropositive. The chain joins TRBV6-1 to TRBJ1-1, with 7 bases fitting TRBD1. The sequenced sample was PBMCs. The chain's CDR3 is CASSEYQGGTEAFF. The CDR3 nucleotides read TGTGCCAGCAGTGAATATCAGGGGGGCACTGAAGCTTTCTTT.